Only a few counts were recorded for the clone carrying this T cell receptor (beta chain). What it binds is not known. The V gene lost 0 bases and the J gene lost 12 bases, with 15 bases spanning the gap. The CDR3 runs to 13 residues. CDR1 and CDR2 (germline): MNHNS, SASEGT. Populations obtained by sorting all exceeded 98% purity. The investigators reverse transcribed all of the isolated RNA, so they sequenced expressed TCRB transcripts. Assay: immunoSEQ multiplex PCR; the TCRdb copy retains only in-frame clones and omits some. The table lists under 950,000 clones, roughly 15% of them singletons. The sample originates from a study of beta chain features in type 1 diabetes. For the study at large: No patient-donor differences in age, gender, total cells or subset yield.

General observations from the study: Among all four CD4+ subsets, Type 1 diabetes patients had TCRB CDR3s that were moderately but significantly shorter.

The chain uses TRBV6-1 and TRBJ2-7; D gene uncertain. The material sequenced was naive CD4+ T cells from blood. The source is a woman aged 18 to 35 in good health. This CDR3 reads CASSEASWKVRYF. CDR3 bases: TGTGCCAGCAGTGAAGCCTCGTGGAAGGTTCGGTACTTC.